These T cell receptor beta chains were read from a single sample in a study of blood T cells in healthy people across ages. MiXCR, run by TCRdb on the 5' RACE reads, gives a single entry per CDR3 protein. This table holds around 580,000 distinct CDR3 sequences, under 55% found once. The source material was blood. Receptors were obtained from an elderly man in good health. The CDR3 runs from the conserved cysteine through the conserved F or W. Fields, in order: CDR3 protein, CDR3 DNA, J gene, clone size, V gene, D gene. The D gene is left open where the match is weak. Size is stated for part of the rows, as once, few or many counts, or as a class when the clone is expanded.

CDR3 protein: CSAPGQGFADTQYF; CDR3 DNA: TGCAGCGCACCGGGACAGGGCTTTGCAGATACGCAGTATTTT; J gene: TRBJ2-3; clone size: .; V gene: TRBV29-1; D gene: TRBD1
CDR3 protein: CASSLRGQYYGYTF; CDR3 DNA: TGTGCCAGCAGTTTACGGGGACAGTACTATGGCTACACCTTC; J gene: TRBJ1-2; clone size: .; V gene: TRBV12-3/TRBV12-4; D gene: TRBD1
CDR3 protein: CASSQDSGARAYGYTF; CDR3 DNA: TGTGCCAGCAGCCAAGATTCGGGGGCCAGGGCCTATGGCTACACCTTC; J gene: TRBJ1-2; clone size: few; V gene: TRBV4-2; D gene: .
CDR3 protein: CASSPRRGGNNEQFF; CDR3 DNA: TGCGCCAGCAGCCCCCGACGAGGGGGGAACAATGAGCAGTTCTTC; J gene: TRBJ2-1; clone size: .; V gene: TRBV5-1; D gene: .
CDR3 protein: CASSYLGQPDNEKLFF; CDR3 DNA: TGTGCCAGCAGTTACCTGGGACAGCCAGATAATGAAAAACTGTTTTTT; J gene: TRBJ1-4; clone size: many; V gene: TRBV6-6; D gene: TRBD1
CDR3 protein: CASSLTQRLRYEQYF; CDR3 DNA: TGTGCCAGCAGTTTAACCCAGCGGTTGCGATACGAGCAGTACTTC; J gene: TRBJ2-7; clone size: .; V gene: TRBV28; D gene: .
CDR3 protein: CASSLTGGSRNEQFF; CDR3 DNA: TGTGCCAGCAGCCTAACCGGTGGCTCTAGGAATGAGCAGTTCTTC; J gene: TRBJ2-1; clone size: many; V gene: TRBV7-9; D gene: .
CDR3 protein: CSASLDLDYNEQFF; CDR3 DNA: TGCAGTGCTAGCCTAGATTTGGATTACAATGAGCAGTTCTTC; J gene: TRBJ2-1; clone size: .; V gene: TRBV20-1; D gene: .
CDR3 protein: CATSRDNLRTGAGANVLTF; CDR3 DNA: TGTGCCACCAGCAGAGACAACCTACGAACAGGGGCTGGGGCCAACGTCCTGACTTTC; J gene: TRBJ2-6; clone size: .; V gene: TRBV15; D gene: TRBD1
CDR3 protein: CASRTPGVGGELFF; CDR3 DNA: TGTGCCAGCAGGACCCCAGGGGTCGGCGGGGAGCTGTTTTTT; J gene: TRBJ2-2; clone size: .; V gene: TRBV6-5; D gene: .
CDR3 protein: CASSYLPGQGNTGELFF; CDR3 DNA: TGTGCCAGCAGTTACCTTCCGGGACAGGGGAACACCGGGGAGCTGTTTTTT; J gene: TRBJ2-2; clone size: many; V gene: TRBV6-5; D gene: TRBD1
CDR3 protein: CASSRQNTEAFF; CDR3 DNA: TGTGCCAGCAGCAGACAGAACACTGAAGCTTTCTTT; J gene: TRBJ1-1; clone size: many; V gene: TRBV5-5; D gene: .
CDR3 protein: CASSTETSGGLSTDTQYF; CDR3 DNA: TGCGCCAGCAGCACCGAGACTAGCGGGGGCCTAAGCACAGATACGCAGTATTTT; J gene: TRBJ2-3; clone size: .; V gene: TRBV5-1; D gene: TRBD2
CDR3 protein: CATSRGFPATNEKLFF; CDR3 DNA: TGTGCCACCAGCAGAGGCTTTCCCGCAACTAATGAAAAACTGTTTTTT; J gene: TRBJ1-4; clone size: once; V gene: TRBV15; D gene: .
CDR3 protein: CASSQGLARDTDTPYF; CDR3 DNA: TGCGCCAGCAGCCAAGGACTAGCGCGGGACACAGATACGCCGTATTTT; J gene: TRBJ2-3; clone size: .; V gene: TRBV4-3; D gene: TRBD2
CDR3 protein: CASSFSGAWGYTF; CDR3 DNA: TGTGCCAGCAGCTTCAGCGGGGCCTGGGGCTACACCTTC; J gene: TRBJ1-2; clone size: .; V gene: TRBV11-2; D gene: .
CDR3 protein: CASSQDWQPNEKLFF; CDR3 DNA: TGCGCCAGCAGCCAAGATTGGCAGCCGAATGAAAAACTGTTTTTT; J gene: TRBJ1-4; clone size: .; V gene: TRBV4-3; D gene: .
CDR3 protein: CASSLTGIGANVLTF; CDR3 DNA: TGTGCCAGCAGCCTGACAGGGATTGGGGCCAACGTCCTGACTTTC; J gene: TRBJ2-6; clone size: .; V gene: TRBV12-3/TRBV12-4; D gene: TRBD1
CDR3 protein: CSASGRLAGGTDTQYF; CDR3 DNA: TGCAGTGCTAGCGGCCGACTAGCGGGGGGGACAGATACGCAGTATTTT; J gene: TRBJ2-3; clone size: .; V gene: TRBV20-1; D gene: TRBD2
CDR3 protein: CSARGLAGYSYEQYF; CDR3 DNA: TGCAGTGCTAGAGGGCTAGCGGGCTACTCCTACGAGCAGTACTTC; J gene: TRBJ2-7; clone size: once; V gene: TRBV20-1; D gene: TRBD2
CDR3 protein: CASSASQGRSSEAFF; CDR3 DNA: TGCGCCAGCAGCGCCTCACAGGGCAGGAGCTCTGAAGCTTTCTTT; J gene: TRBJ1-1; clone size: .; V gene: TRBV5-1; D gene: .
CDR3 protein: CASSAQGQGNTIYF; CDR3 DNA: TGTGCCAGCAGCGCACAGGGCCAGGGAAACACCATATATTTT; J gene: TRBJ1-3; clone size: .; V gene: TRBV7-2; D gene: .
CDR3 protein: CASSRYMETQYF; CDR3 DNA: TGTGCCAGCAGCCGTTATATGGAGACCCAGTACTTC; J gene: TRBJ2-5; clone size: few; V gene: TRBV7-2; D gene: .
CDR3 protein: CSARVGEGYGYTF; CDR3 DNA: TGCAGTGCTAGAGTTGGGGAGGGCTATGGCTACACCTTC; J gene: TRBJ1-2; clone size: .; V gene: TRBV20-1; D gene: .
CDR3 protein: CSATAFWISDTQYF; CDR3 DNA: TGCAGTGCTACCGCGTTTTGGATATCAGATACGCAGTATTTT; J gene: TRBJ2-3; clone size: .; V gene: TRBV20-1; D gene: .
CDR3 protein: CSERGAWGETQYF; CDR3 DNA: TGCAGTGAACGGGGGGCGTGGGGGGAGACCCAGTACTTC; J gene: TRBJ2-5; clone size: .; V gene: TRBV20-1; D gene: .
CDR3 protein: CASSLSGKLYGYTF; CDR3 DNA: TGTGCCAGCAGCTTATCAGGGAAACTCTATGGCTACACCTTC; J gene: TRBJ1-2; clone size: .; V gene: TRBV13; D gene: .
CDR3 protein: CASSFSGGPSPLHF; CDR3 DNA: TGTGCCAGCAGTTTTTCGGGAGGGCCCTCACCCCTCCACTTT; J gene: TRBJ1-6; clone size: .; V gene: TRBV12-3/TRBV12-4; D gene: .
CDR3 protein: CSARPYPSSYNEQFF; CDR3 DNA: TGCAGTGCTAGACCTTATCCGAGCTCCTACAATGAGCAGTTCTTC; J gene: TRBJ2-1; clone size: few; V gene: TRBV20-1; D gene: .
CDR3 protein: CASSLAGTSGPASEQFF; CDR3 DNA: TGCGCCAGCAGCTTGGCCGGGACTAGCGGTCCCGCGAGTGAGCAGTTCTTC; J gene: TRBJ2-1; clone size: .; V gene: TRBV5-1; D gene: TRBD2
CDR3 protein: CASSVEGTGGAFF; CDR3 DNA: TGCGCCAGCAGCGTGGAGGGGACAGGGGGAGCTTTCTTT; J gene: TRBJ1-1; clone size: .; V gene: TRBV5-1; D gene: TRBD1
CDR3 protein: CASSRPGLGYGYTF; CDR3 DNA: TGTGCCAGCAGTCGTCCGGGACTAGGCTATGGCTACACCTTC; J gene: TRBJ1-2; clone size: .; V gene: TRBV7-2; D gene: .
CDR3 protein: CASSVPGAGGKGLNQPQHF; CDR3 DNA: TGTGCCAGCAGTGTCCCGGGGGCCGGAGGAAAGGGGCTCAATCAGCCCCAGCATTTT; J gene: TRBJ1-5; clone size: .; V gene: TRBV2; D gene: .
CDR3 protein: CASSPGTSGRENTGELFF; CDR3 DNA: TGTGCCAGCAGTCCCGGGACTAGCGGGAGGGAGAACACCGGGGAGCTGTTTTTT; J gene: TRBJ2-2; clone size: .; V gene: TRBV6-1; D gene: TRBD2
CDR3 protein: CSASSETGYQETQYF; CDR3 DNA: TGCAGTGCTAGCAGCGAGACAGGGTACCAAGAGACCCAGTACTTC; J gene: TRBJ2-5; clone size: .; V gene: TRBV20-1; D gene: TRBD1
CDR3 protein: CASSQGVDRGREEYF; CDR3 DNA: TGTGCCAGCAGCCAAGGGGTGGACAGGGGGCGCGAAGAGTACTTC; J gene: TRBJ2-5; clone size: once; V gene: TRBV3-1; D gene: TRBD1
CDR3 protein: CASSETGTGLAKNIQYF; CDR3 DNA: TGTGCCAGCAGTGAAACGGGGACAGGACTAGCCAAAAACATTCAGTACTTC; J gene: TRBJ2-4; clone size: few; V gene: TRBV2; D gene: TRBD1
CDR3 protein: CASSRTRAGMNTEAFF; CDR3 DNA: TGTGCCAGCAGTAGGACCCGGGCGGGGATGAACACTGAAGCTTTCTTT; J gene: TRBJ1-1; clone size: .; V gene: TRBV6-2/TRBV6-3; D gene: .
CDR3 protein: CASSLYGANSNQPQHF; CDR3 DNA: TGTGCCAGCAGCTTATACGGGGCGAATAGCAATCAGCCCCAGCATTTT; J gene: TRBJ1-5; clone size: few; V gene: TRBV7-2; D gene: .
CDR3 protein: CASIERTGWGPQHF; CDR3 DNA: TGTGCCAGCATCGAAAGGACAGGGTGGGGTCCCCAGCATTTT; J gene: TRBJ1-5; clone size: .; V gene: TRBV6-6; D gene: TRBD1
CDR3 protein: CSAPTNRGPRGYGYTF; CDR3 DNA: TGCAGTGCCCCTACGAACAGGGGGCCGAGGGGCTATGGCTACACCTTC; J gene: TRBJ1-2; clone size: once; V gene: TRBV20-1; D gene: TRBD1
CDR3 protein: CASSLVQGAYNEQFF; CDR3 DNA: TGTGCCAGCAGCTTAGTACAGGGGGCGTACAATGAGCAGTTCTTC; J gene: TRBJ2-1; clone size: few; V gene: TRBV7-2; D gene: TRBD1
CDR3 protein: CASSQDRASGRYNEQFF; CDR3 DNA: TGTGCCAGCAGCCAAGATCGGGCTAGCGGGAGATACAATGAGCAGTTCTTC; J gene: TRBJ2-1; clone size: few; V gene: TRBV3-1; D gene: TRBD2
CDR3 protein: CASSTNQETQYF; CDR3 DNA: TGTGCCAGCAGTACAAATCAAGAGACCCAGTACTTC; J gene: TRBJ2-5; clone size: many; V gene: TRBV6-6; D gene: .
CDR3 protein: CSAPETRATDTQYF; CDR3 DNA: TGCAGCGCCCCTGAGACTAGGGCCACAGATACGCAGTATTTT; J gene: TRBJ2-3; clone size: few; V gene: TRBV20-1; D gene: .
CDR3 protein: CASSYSMAGNPNEQFF; CDR3 DNA: TGTGCCAGCAGTTACTCGATGGCGGGGAATCCCAATGAGCAGTTCTTC; J gene: TRBJ2-1; clone size: few; V gene: TRBV6-5; D gene: .
CDR3 protein: CSAPGQTYEQYF; CDR3 DNA: TGCAGTGCCCCGGGACAGACCTACGAGCAGTACTTC; J gene: TRBJ2-7; clone size: .; V gene: TRBV20-1; D gene: TRBD1
CDR3 protein: CASSPQGGLDTQYF; CDR3 DNA: TGTGCCAGCAGCCCACAGGGAGGTCTAGATACGCAGTATTTT; J gene: TRBJ2-3; clone size: .; V gene: TRBV14; D gene: .
CDR3 protein: CASSYWTGVEQFF; CDR3 DNA: TGTGCCAGCAGTTACTGGACAGGGGTTGAGCAGTTCTTC; J gene: TRBJ2-1; clone size: many; V gene: TRBV6-5; D gene: TRBD1
CDR3 protein: CASSQRGGGGNTDTQYF; CDR3 DNA: TGTGCCAGCAGCCAAAGGGGTGGGGGAGGAAACACAGATACGCAGTATTTT; J gene: TRBJ2-3; clone size: .; V gene: TRBV7-2; D gene: .
CDR3 protein: CSARVAGGRNEQFF; CDR3 DNA: TGCAGTGCTAGAGTCGCGGGGGGGCGCAATGAGCAGTTCTTC; J gene: TRBJ2-1; clone size: few; V gene: TRBV20-1; D gene: TRBD2
CDR3 protein: CASSSPSPHGYTF; CDR3 DNA: TGTGCCAGCAGCTCCCCCAGCCCACATGGCTACACCTTC; J gene: TRBJ1-2; clone size: once; V gene: TRBV5-8; D gene: .